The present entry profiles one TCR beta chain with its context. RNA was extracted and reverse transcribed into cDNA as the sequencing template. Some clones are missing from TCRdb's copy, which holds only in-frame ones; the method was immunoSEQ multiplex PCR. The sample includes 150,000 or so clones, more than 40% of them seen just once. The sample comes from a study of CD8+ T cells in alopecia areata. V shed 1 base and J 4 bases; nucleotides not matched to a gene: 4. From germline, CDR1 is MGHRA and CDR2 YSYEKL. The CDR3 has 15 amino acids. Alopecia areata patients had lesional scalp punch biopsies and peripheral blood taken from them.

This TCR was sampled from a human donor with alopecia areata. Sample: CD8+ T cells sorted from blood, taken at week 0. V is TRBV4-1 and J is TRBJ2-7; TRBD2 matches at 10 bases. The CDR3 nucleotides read TGCGCCAGCAGCCAAGGGGCAGCGGGGGGGTACGAGCAGTACTTC. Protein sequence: CASSQGAAGGYEQYF.